This T cell receptor (beta chain) was documented in a study of cytomegalovirus exposure and HLA in healthy donors. Whole-study findings and limits: Whilst most TCR sequences proved rare, a subset of public TCRs occurred across many donors. It was reported in a later analysis that an Asian-associated ancestry cluster showed fewer N-insertions than the approximately 700-donor mean.

Regarding this clone: What it binds is unknown. This sample includes further DNA sequences coding for the same CDR3.

V lost 0 bases, J lost 0 bases, and 4 bases lay in between. The CDR3 sequence is 13 residues long. CDR1 SGHNT and CDR2 YYREEE come from the germline V gene (reference sequence). The PCR contained 60 Vbeta and 13 Jbeta primers. TCRdb's copy holds only in-frame clones and misses some; the assay was immunoSEQ multiplex PCR. The sample carries some 240,000 clones, around four fifths recorded once. The chain joins TRBV5-4 to TRBJ2-7; the D is unclear. The sequencing sample was made of PBMCs. The sequence was obtained from a male donor in good health and CMV-seronegative. The CDR3, as DNA: TGTGCCAGCAGCTTGGACGGCTCCTACGAGCAGTACTTC. This codes for CASSLDGSYEQYF.